This is a list of T cell receptor beta chains from one sample in a study of blood T cells in healthy people across ages. In TCRdb, the 5' RACE reads were re-called with MiXCR into one record per CDR3 protein. The sample consists of 1.5 million to 2 million distinct CDR3 sequences, about 50% of them appearing once. Sequencing was done on a sample of blood. These receptors were taken from a woman between 40 and 50 years old in good health. The CDR3 runs from the conserved cysteine through the conserved F or W. The D gene is left open where the match is weak. Not every row has a clone size; where given, it reads once, few, many or a size class.

>NA|TRBV9|TRBD1|TRBJ2-6
TGTGCCAGCAGCGTGTGGGACAGCTACTCTGGGGCCAACGTCCTGACTTTC
CASSVWDSYSGANVLTF
>NA|TRBV10-3|TRBD1|TRBJ2-5
TGTGCCATCAGTGAGAGAGGCACAGGGGTTTCAGAGACCCAGTACTTC
CAISERGTGVSETQYF
>once|TRBV29-1|TRBD2|TRBJ2-7
TGCAGCGCTGAGCTAGCGGGGACTGCCTACGAGCAGTACTTC
CSAELAGTAYEQYF
>NA|TRBV4-2|NA|TRBJ2-5
TGTGCCAGCAGCCAAGCAATAGGAGAGACCCAGTACTTC
CASSQAIGETQYF
>NA|TRBV12-3/TRBV12-4|NA|TRBJ2-3
TGTGCCAGCAGTTTCAGACTGAGAACAGATACGCAGTATTTT
CASSFRLRTDTQYF
>NA|TRBV21-1|NA|TRBJ2-4
TGTGCCAGCAGCAAGGGGGAGGCCAAAAACATTCAGTACTTC
CASSKGEAKNIQYF
>NA|TRBV6-2/TRBV6-3|NA|TRBJ2-7
TGTGCCAGCGGGGAGACCCCCTACGAGCAGTACTTC
CASGETPYEQYF
>few|TRBV4-3|TRBD2|TRBJ2-5
TGCGCCAGCAGCCAAGCCCTGGGGGGGATGGAGACCCAGTACTTC
CASSQALGGMETQYF
>NA|TRBV6-1|TRBD1|TRBJ1-5
TGTGCCACCTGGTACGAACGACAGGGACGGAATCAGCCCCAGCATTTT
CATWYERQGRNQPQHF
>NA|TRBV6-5|NA|TRBJ1-1
TGTGCCAGCTCCCCCGGGATGAACACTGAAGCTTTCTTT
CASSPGMNTEAFF
>NA|TRBV20-1|NA|TRBJ1-2
TGCAGCGCCGACAGCTCCCCCAAACAGGGAGACTATGGCTACACCTTC
CSADSSPKQGDYGYTF
>NA|TRBV11-2|TRBD1|TRBJ2-5
TGTGCCAGCAGCCCTCAACAGGGGGTGGAAGAGACCCAGTACTTC
CASSPQQGVEETQYF
>NA|TRBV7-2|TRBD2|TRBJ2-1
TGTGCCAGCAGCTCCAACAGGAGGGGAGGGAGGAATGAGCAGTTCTTC
CASSSNRRGGRNEQFF
>few|TRBV7-2|NA|TRBJ1-1
TGTGCCAGCAGCTTAGGGATCGGAGGGAGGAAAGCTTTCTTT
CASSLGIGGRKAFF
>NA|TRBV20-1|TRBD2|TRBJ2-5
TGCAGTGCTAGAATTGCGGGGGGGCCAGAGACCCAGTACTTC
CSARIAGGPETQYF
>NA|TRBV4-2|NA|TRBJ1-5
TGTGCCAGCAGCCAAGATGACGGCAGGGGTCGTCAGCCCCAGCATTTT
CASSQDDGRGRQPQHF
>few|TRBV2|NA|TRBJ2-7
TGTGCCAGCAGTATTGGCAGAAACTACGAGCAGTACTTC
CASSIGRNYEQYF
>few|TRBV27|NA|TRBJ2-6
TGTGCCAGCAGTTTATGGAACCTTGGTGGCTCTGGGGCCAACGTCCTGACTTTC
CASSLWNLGGSGANVLTF
>NA|TRBV21-1|NA|TRBJ2-1
TGTGCCAGCAGCAAAGATGGGGGGAGCCGGGACTACCCTACCCACAATGAGCAGTTCTTC
CASSKDGGSRDYPTHNEQFF
>NA|TRBV5-6|NA|TRBJ2-1
TGTGCCAGCAGCTTTCGTAGACGGGGAAATGAGCAGTTCTTC
CASSFRRRGNEQFF
>NA|TRBV20-1|NA|TRBJ1-5
TGCAGTGCTAGAGATCCGGGGCGCAAGGGCTATCAGCCCCAGCATTTT
CSARDPGRKGYQPQHF
>few|TRBV6-5|NA|TRBJ1-1
TGTGCCAGCAGGGAAGATGGGAACACTGAAGCTTTCTTT
CASREDGNTEAFF
>NA|TRBV7-2|NA|TRBJ1-1
TGTACCAGCACCTTGGTCGGGAACACTGAAGCTTTCTTT
CTSTLVGNTEAFF
>few|TRBV6-5|TRBD1|TRBJ2-7
TGTGCCAGCAGTTACTCATGGACAGGGGTGTCCGAGCAGTACTTC
CASSYSWTGVSEQYF
>NA|TRBV12-3/TRBV12-4|NA|TRBJ1-1
TGTGCCACCGTACTCCGGGGGAACACTGAAGCTTTCTTT
CATVLRGNTEAFF